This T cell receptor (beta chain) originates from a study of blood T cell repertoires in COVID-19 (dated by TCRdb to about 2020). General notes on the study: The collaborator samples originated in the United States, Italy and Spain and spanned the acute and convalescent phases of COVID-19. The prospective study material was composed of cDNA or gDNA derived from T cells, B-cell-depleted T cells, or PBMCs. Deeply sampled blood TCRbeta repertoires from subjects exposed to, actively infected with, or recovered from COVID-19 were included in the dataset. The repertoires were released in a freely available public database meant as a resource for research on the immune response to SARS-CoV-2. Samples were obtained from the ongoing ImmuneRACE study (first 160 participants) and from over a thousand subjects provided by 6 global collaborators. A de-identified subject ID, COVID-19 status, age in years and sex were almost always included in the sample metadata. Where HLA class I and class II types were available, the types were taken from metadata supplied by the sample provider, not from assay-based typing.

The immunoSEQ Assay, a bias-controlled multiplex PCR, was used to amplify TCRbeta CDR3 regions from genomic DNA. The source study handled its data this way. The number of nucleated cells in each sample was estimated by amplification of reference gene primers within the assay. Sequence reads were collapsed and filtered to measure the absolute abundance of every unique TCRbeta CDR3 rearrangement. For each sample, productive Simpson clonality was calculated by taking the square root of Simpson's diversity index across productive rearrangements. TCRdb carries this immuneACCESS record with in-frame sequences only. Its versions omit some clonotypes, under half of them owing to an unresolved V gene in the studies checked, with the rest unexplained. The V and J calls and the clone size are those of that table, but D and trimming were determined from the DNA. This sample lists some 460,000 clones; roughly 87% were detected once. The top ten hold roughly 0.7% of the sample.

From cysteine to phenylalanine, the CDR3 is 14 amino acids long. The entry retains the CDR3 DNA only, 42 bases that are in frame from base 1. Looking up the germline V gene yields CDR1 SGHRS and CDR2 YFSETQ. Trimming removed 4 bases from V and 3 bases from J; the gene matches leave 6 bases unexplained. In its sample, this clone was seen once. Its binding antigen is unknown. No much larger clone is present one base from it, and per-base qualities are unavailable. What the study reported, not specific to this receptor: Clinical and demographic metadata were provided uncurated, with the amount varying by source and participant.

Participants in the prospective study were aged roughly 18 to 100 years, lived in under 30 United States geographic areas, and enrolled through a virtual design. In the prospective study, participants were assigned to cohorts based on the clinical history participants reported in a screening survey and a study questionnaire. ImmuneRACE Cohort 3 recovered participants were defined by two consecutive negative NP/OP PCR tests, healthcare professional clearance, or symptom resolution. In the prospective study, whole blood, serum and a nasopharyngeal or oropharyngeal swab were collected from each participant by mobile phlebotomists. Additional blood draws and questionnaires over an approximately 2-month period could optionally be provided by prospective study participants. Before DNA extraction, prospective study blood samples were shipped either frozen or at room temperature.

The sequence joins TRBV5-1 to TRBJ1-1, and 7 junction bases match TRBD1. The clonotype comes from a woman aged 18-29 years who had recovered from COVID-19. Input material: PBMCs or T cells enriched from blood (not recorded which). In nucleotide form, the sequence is TGCGCCAGCAGCACTACAGGGGCGGACACTGAAGCTTTCTTT. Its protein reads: CASSTTGADTEAFF. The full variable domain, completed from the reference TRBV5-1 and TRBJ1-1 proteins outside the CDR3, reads KAGVTQTPRYLIKTRGQQVTLSCSPISGHRSVSWYQQTPGQGLQFLFEYFSETQRNKGNFPGRFSGRQFSNSRSEMNVSTLELGDSALYLCASSTTGADTEAFFGQGTRLTVV.